Listed here are 13 T cell receptor beta chains from one sample, sequenced in a study of blood T cells in healthy people across ages. Combining a sample-barcoded 5' primer with a J-beta primer mix, a second PCR ran for about 7 to 11 cycles. TCRdb itself ran the 5' RACE reads through MiXCR, one entry per CDR3 protein. The table lists about 1.4 million distinct CDR3 sequences, approximately 59% of them singletons, with 6.7% in the top ten. Sequencing was done on a sample of blood. The origin of the receptors is a man aged 18-30 years in good health.

The chain joins TRBV4-3 to TRBJ1-1; no clear D. This CDR3 has 14 amino acids. CDR1 and CDR2 (germline): LGHNA, YSLEER. The germline V and J ends were trimmed by 0 bases and 6 bases, with 11 bases remaining between them. CDR3 amino acids: CASSQDERVPEAFF. As DNA, the CDR3 is TGCGCCAGCAGCCAAGATGAGCGCGTCCCTGAAGCTTTCTTT.

The rearrangement uses TRBV10-3 and TRBJ2-3, with 8 bases aligning to TRBD2. Germline V gives CDR1 ENHRY, CDR2 SYGVKD. The CDR3 sequence is 14 residues long. J gave up 1 base and V 7 bases, and 4 bases lay outside the gene matches. The CDR3 DNA sequence: TGTGCCATCAATACGGGAGGGGGCACAGATACGCAGTATTTT. It specifies CAINTGGGTDTQYF.

The chain combines TRBV20-1 with TRBJ2-1; 8 bases map to TRBD2. V lost 7 bases, J lost 7 bases, and 15 bases stayed unmatched. Germline V gene sequence: CDR1 DFQATT, CDR2 SNEGSKA (reference sequence). This CDR3 region has 15 residues. CDR3 sequence reads: CSGTYSSGFWNEQFF. DNA for the CDR3: TGCAGTGGAACCTACTCTAGCGGGTTTTGGAATGAGCAGTTCTTC.

The chain has TRBV6-2 or TRBV6-3 and TRBJ1-2, with D maybe TRBD1 (5 bases). Trimming left V 6 bases short and J 7 bases short, with 18 bases between. Germline V CDR1 and CDR2: MNHEY, SVGEGT. The CDR3 extends over 14 amino acids. This CDR3 is CASSFQGRGRGYTF. The CDR3 region has the DNA TGTGCCAGCAGCTTTCAGGGTCGGGGACGTGGCTACACCTTC.

This clonotype was recorded only once. The CDR3 nucleotides read TGTGCCAGCAGCTCCACTAGCGGGAGGGCCCCAGAGACCCAGTACTTC. This codes for CASSSTSGRAPETQYF. The chain uses TRBV7-8 and TRBJ2-5, with TRBD2 matching over 13 bases. Germline-derived CDR1 and CDR2 are SGHVS and FQNEAQ. Germline trimming cut 4 bases from V and 4 bases from J; bases unmatched to any gene: 6. The CDR3 has 16 residues.

The CDR3 DNA follows: TGTGCCAGCAGCCCCCGGGGAGGGCCCCAAGAGACCCAGTACTTC. Residues: CASSPRGGPQETQYF. This chain links TRBV7-2 with TRBJ2-5; 7 bases are shared with TRBD2. J was trimmed by 1 base and V by 5 bases; bases with no gene match: 7. Germline lookup yields CDR1 SGHTA and CDR2 FQGNSA. The CDR3 sequence is 15 residues long.

The V call is TRBV29-1, the J call TRBJ2-7; either TRBD1 or TRBD2 may fit D (5 bases each). The CDR3 consists of 14 residues. The V gene lost 6 bases and the J gene lost 4 bases, with 19 bases spanning the gap. The germline V gene encodes CDR1 SQVTM and CDR2 ANQGSEA. The DNA of the CDR3 is TGCAGCGTACGATTGGGGACCCTAGATTACGAGCAGTACTTC. This translates into CSVRLGTLDYEQYF.

The chain uses TRBV4-2 and TRBJ1-2, with 8 nucleotides matching TRBD1. The trim removed 0 bases at V and 4 bases at J, leaving 7 bases unmatched. The CDR3 loop spans 16 amino acids. The germline gives CDR1 LGHNA, CDR2 YNFKEQ. CDR3 protein: CASSQEEDRALYGYTF. The CDR3 region has the DNA TGTGCCAGCAGCCAAGAGGAGGACAGGGCACTCTATGGCTACACCTTC.

The DNA of the CDR3 is TGTGCCAGCAGTCCCCCGTTCATGAACACTGAAGCTTTCTTT. As protein: CASSPPFMNTEAFF. This rearrangement joins TRBV6-5 to TRBJ1-1, with D unclear. Between the trimmed V and J ends, which lost 5 bases and 0 bases, there was a span of 10 bases. The CDR3 totals 14 residues. CDR1 MNHEY and CDR2 SVGAGI come from the germline V gene.

The chain is built from TRBV3-1 and TRBJ1-1, with D perhaps matching TRBD1 (5 bases). The CDR3 covers 17 residues. Germline CDR1 is LGHDT and CDR2 is YNNKEL (reference sequence). The V gene lost 1 base and the J gene lost 1 base, with 16 bases spanning the gap. In nucleotides, the CDR3 is TGTGCCAGCAGCCAAGTAGGGGACCATTTCTCGAACACTGAAGCTTTCTTT. Translated: CASSQVGDHFSNTEAFF.

The CDR3 reads CASSRKAYEQYF. CDR3 nucleotides: TGTGCCAGCAGCCGGAAAGCCTACGAGCAGTACTTC. J is TRBJ2-7 and V is TRBV12-3 or TRBV12-4, with D uncertain. CDR3 length: 12 amino acids. V shed 6 bases and J shed 2 bases, with 8 bases lying between them.

The rearrangement joins TRBV4-1 to TRBJ2-1, with 12 nucleotides matching TRBD2. CDR3 length: 16 residues. Germline CDR1 is MGHRA and CDR2 is YSYEKL. V shed 4 bases and J 5 bases; nucleotides not matched to a gene: 6. CDR3 in DNA: TGCGCCAGCAGCCCACCGGGACTAGCGGGTAACAATGAGCAGTTCTTC. Its translation: CASSPPGLAGNNEQFF.

This sequence joins TRBV2 and TRBJ2-7; no clear D. The CDR3 consists of 14 residues. Germline V gene data show CDR1 as SNHLY and CDR2 as FYNNEI. V was shortened by 2 bases and J by 2 bases, with 10 bases between the two germline ends. Here the CDR3 reads CASSERGPPYEQYF. CDR3 nucleotides: TGTGCCAGCAGTGAAAGAGGCCCCCCCTACGAGCAGTACTTC.